A selection of T cell receptor beta chains follows, all from one sample in a study of control samples from healthy donors and cancer patients. The protocol was immunoSEQ multiplex PCR, while the TCRdb copy is restricted to in-frame clones and leaves out a portion. This table has 150,000 or so clones, about 90% appearing once. The sample consisted of blood. Receptor source: a man aged 18 to 30 in good health. Both conserved end residues are part of each CDR3. The D gene is left open where the match is weak. Only part of the rows carry a size: once, few, many, or a class if the clone is expanded.

. | . | TRBJ1-1 | 16 | TRBV6-1 | TGTGCCAGCAGTGACCCCTGGGGGCGGCAGAGACATGAAGCTTTCTTT | CASSDPWGRQRHEAFF
. | . | TRBJ1-6 | 15 | TRBV6-5 | TGTGCCAGCAGTTACAGGGGCGGGAATAATTCACCCCTCCACTTT | CASSYRGGNNSPLHF
. | TRBD2 | TRBJ2-3 | 14 | TRBV5-1 | TGCGCCAGCAGCCCCGGACTAGCAGCAGATACGCAGTATTTT | CASSPGLAADTQYF
. | TRBD1 | TRBJ2-7 | 14 | TRBV28 | TGTGCCAGCAGTGGAATACGGACAGGGGTCGAGCAGTACTTC | CASSGIRTGVEQYF
. | . | TRBJ1-5 | 13 | TRBV3-1/TRBV3-2 | TGTGCCAGCAGCCAATCTGGGTATCGGCCCCAGCATTTT | CASSQSGYRPQHF
. | TRBD1 | TRBJ1-6 | 14 | TRBV2 | TGTGCCAGCAGTGGGACAGGGGGTAATTCACCCCTCCACTTT | CASSGTGGNSPLHF
. | . | TRBJ1-1 | 15 | TRBV6-6 | TGTGCCAGCAGTTACGATTGGGCGCCGAACACTGAAGCTTTCTTT | CASSYDWAPNTEAFF
. | TRBD1 | TRBJ1-2 | 18 | TRBV19 | TGTGCCAGTAGTATAGATGTGGCGGGCCAGGGGGCGAACTATGGCTACACCTTC | CASSIDVAGQGANYGYTF
. | TRBD2 | TRBJ2-3 | 15 | TRBV5-1 | TGCGCCAGCAGCTTGCGGGGGGAGGGAACAGATACGCAGTATTTT | CASSLRGEGTDTQYF
. | TRBD1 | TRBJ2-7 | 14 | TRBV15 | TGTGCCACCAGCAGCCCGGACAGGGATGACGAGCAGTACTTC | CATSSPDRDDEQYF
. | TRBD2 | TRBJ2-6 | 17 | TRBV3-1/TRBV3-2 | TGTGCCAGCAGCCACAGCGGGGGACTGGCTGGGGCCAACGTCCTGACTTTC | CASSHSGGLAGANVLTF
few | . | TRBJ1-2 | 13 | TRBV6-6 | TGTGCCAGCAGAGGAGACAGGACCTATGGCTACACCTTC | CASRGDRTYGYTF
. | . | TRBJ1-2 | 13 | TRBV9 | TGTGCCAGCAGCGTAGACGACGGCTATGGCTACACCTTC | CASSVDDGYGYTF
. | TRBD1 | TRBJ1-5 | 14 | TRBV9 | TGTGCCAGCAGCGACAGGGGGGGCCATCAGCCCCAGCATTTT | CASSDRGGHQPQHF
. | . | TRBJ1-6 | 14 | TRBV6-5 | TGTGCCAGCAGTTATACACGGTATAATTCACCCCTCCACTTT | CASSYTRYNSPLHF
. | . | TRBJ1-6 | 18 | TRBV7-9 | TGTGCCAGCAGCTTAAAACCCGGAGAGAGCTCCTATAATTCACCCCTCCACTTT | CASSLKPGESSYNSPLHF
. | TRBD2 | TRBJ2-5 | 16 | TRBV16 | TGTGCCAGCAGCCAGTTGGGGACTAGCGGTGAAGAGACCCAGTACTTC | CASSQLGTSGEETQYF
. | . | TRBJ1-2 | 12 | TRBV5-1 | TGCGCCAGCTCGAAACCTAACTATGGCTACACCTTC | CASSKPNYGYTF
. | TRBD2 | TRBJ2-1 | 17 | TRBV7-9 | TGTGCCAGCAGCTTAGCCCAAGCGGGGGGCATCTACAATGAGCAGTTCTTC | CASSLAQAGGIYNEQFF
. | . | TRBJ2-3 | 14 | TRBV19 | TGTGCCAGTAGTATTAGAACTAGCACAGATACGCAGTATTTT | CASSIRTSTDTQYF
. | . | TRBJ1-2 | 14 | TRBV27 | TGTGCCAGCAGTTTGGGCAGGGTAAACTATGGCTACACCTTC | CASSLGRVNYGYTF
. | TRBD1 | TRBJ2-2 | 19 | TRBV5-5 | TGTGCCAGCAGCTTGCGATTCTTAACGGGACAGGGTGACACCGGGGAGCTGTTTTTT | CASSLRFLTGQGDTGELFF
. | . | TRBJ1-1 | 12 | TRBV5-1 | TGCGCCAGCCGCCTGGCGAACACTGAAGCTTTCTTT | CASRLANTEAFF
. | . | TRBJ2-7 | 13 | TRBV30 | TGTGCCTGGAGTACCCAGGGCCCCTACGAGCAGTACTTC | CAWSTQGPYEQYF
. | . | TRBJ2-6 | 15 | TRBV6-2/TRBV6-3 | TGTGCCAGCAGCCGGGCGTCCTCTGGGGCCAACGTCCTGACTTTC | CASSRASSGANVLTF
. | . | TRBJ2-1 | 11 | TRBV20-1 | TGCAGTGCTAACCCATACAATGAGCAGTTCTTC | CSANPYNEQFF
. | . | TRBJ1-3 | 18 | TRBV4-3 | TGCGCCAGCAGCCAAGGATGGGCGTCAGGGTTCGCTGGAAACACCATATATTTT | CASSQGWASGFAGNTIYF
once | . | TRBJ1-2 | 17 | TRBV5-6 | TGTGCCAGCAGCTTGGAGGGCCCAGGGAGCGTTAACTATGGCTACACCTTC | CASSLEGPGSVNYGYTF
. | TRBD2 | TRBJ2-1 | 15 | TRBV5-1 | TGCGCCAGCAGCTTGGATGGACTAGGGGTGGGTGAGCAGTTCTTC | CASSLDGLGVGEQFF
. | TRBD1 | TRBJ1-3 | 14 | TRBV11-2 | TGTGCCAGCAGCCCCCGACAGGGTCGAGACACCATATATTTT | CASSPRQGRDTIYF
once | TRBD1 | TRBJ1-2 | 18 | TRBV28 | TGTGCCAGCAGTTTACTTTTTGGGACAGACCTCGTCCGGGGTGGCTACACCTTC | CASSLLFGTDLVRGGYTF
. | TRBD2 | TRBJ2-3 | 14 | TRBV20-1 | TGCAGTGCTAGTTTACTAGCGGTATTTTATACGCAGTATTTT | CSASLLAVFYTQYF
. | TRBD2 | TRBJ2-1 | 13 | TRBV12-3/TRBV12-4 | TGTGCCAGCAGTTTATCCAGCGGGGGGGAGCAGTTCTTC | CASSLSSGGEQFF
. | . | TRBJ1-6 | 16 | TRBV18 | TGTGCCAGCTCACCAGCGTTTATTCGTGATAATTCACCCCTCCACTTT | CASSPAFIRDNSPLHF
. | TRBD2 | TRBJ2-5 | 13 | TRBV29-1 | TGCAGCGTTGAACCAGCGGGGGGAAAGACCCAGTACTTC | CSVEPAGGKTQYF
. | TRBD1 | TRBJ1-5 | 15 | TRBV2 | TGTGCCAGCAGCTTCACAGGGGGCAGGGATCAGCCCCAGCATTTT | CASSFTGGRDQPQHF
. | TRBD2 | TRBJ2-1 | 13 | TRBV11-1 | TGTGCCAGCAGCTTACCGGGGGGGCGCGAGCAGTTCTTC | CASSLPGGREQFF
. | . | TRBJ1-5 | 12 | TRBV28 | TGTGCCAGCAGTGCCCCCGGACAGCCCCAGCATTTT | CASSAPGQPQHF
. | TRBD1 | TRBJ1-2 | 16 | TRBV5-6 | TGTGCCAGCAGCTTTTGGACAGGGGGCTCGAACTATGGCTACACCTTC | CASSFWTGGSNYGYTF
. | . | TRBJ2-2 | 14 | TRBV7-9 | TGTGCCAGCAGCTCAACAGGAAACACCGGGGAGCTGTTTTTT | CASSSTGNTGELFF
. | TRBD1 | TRBJ1-2 | 17 | TRBV19 | TGTGCCAGTAGTATACTAGGACAGGGGGAACTCCCCTATGGCTACACCTTC | CASSILGQGELPYGYTF
. | TRBD1 | TRBJ1-5 | 21 | TRBV19 | TGTGCCAGTAGTATCACCCGGATCCTGGGACAGGAAGCCATTAGCAATCAGCCCCAGCATTTT | CASSITRILGQEAISNQPQHF
. | . | TRBJ1-6 | 16 | TRBV30 | TGTGCCTGGAGTGTACGGGACCCTCGGGAAAATTCACCCCTCCACTTT | CAWSVRDPRENSPLHF
once | . | TRBJ2-7 | 13 | TRBV6-2/TRBV6-3 | TGTGCCAGCAGTTACTCGTTGGGTCACGAGCAGTACTTC | CASSYSLGHEQYF
. | . | TRBJ1-1 | 14 | TRBV6-5 | TGTGCCAGCAGTTACTCCCTGCAGGACACTGAAGCTTTCTTT | CASSYSLQDTEAFF
. | . | TRBJ1-2 | 13 | TRBV7-8 | TGTGCCAGCAGCTTAACCAGAGACTATGGCTACACCTTC | CASSLTRDYGYTF
. | . | TRBJ2-7 | 15 | TRBV10-1 | TGCGCCAGCAGTGGGAAACAGGGAGTTTTCTACGAGCAGTACTTC | CASSGKQGVFYEQYF
. | . | TRBJ2-1 | 14 | TRBV4-2 | TGTGCCAGCAGCCAAGACGCCCAACACAATGAGCAGTTCTTC | CASSQDAQHNEQFF